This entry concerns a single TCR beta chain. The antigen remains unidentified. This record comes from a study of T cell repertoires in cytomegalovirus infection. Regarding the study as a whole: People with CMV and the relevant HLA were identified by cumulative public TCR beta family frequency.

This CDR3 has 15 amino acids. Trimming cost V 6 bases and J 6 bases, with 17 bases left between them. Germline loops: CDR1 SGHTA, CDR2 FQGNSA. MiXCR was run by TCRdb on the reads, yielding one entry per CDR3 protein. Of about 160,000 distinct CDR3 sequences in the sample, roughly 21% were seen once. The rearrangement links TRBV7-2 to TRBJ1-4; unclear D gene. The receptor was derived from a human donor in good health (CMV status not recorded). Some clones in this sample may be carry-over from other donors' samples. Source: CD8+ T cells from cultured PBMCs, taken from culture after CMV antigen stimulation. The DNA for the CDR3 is TGTGCCAGCAGATTCAGTGGGGTTACCCATGAAAAACTGTTTTTT. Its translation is CASRFSGVTHEKLFF. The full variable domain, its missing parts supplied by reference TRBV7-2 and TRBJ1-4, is GAGVSQSPSNKVTEKGKDVELRCDPISGHTALYWYRQSLGQGLEFLIYFQGNSAPDKSGLPSDRFSAERTGGSVSTLTIQRTQQEDSAVYLCASRFSGVTHEKLFFGSGTQLSVL.